The present T cell receptor (beta chain) was sequenced within a study of CD8+ T cells in alopecia areata. Study results and limitations: Scalp samples also contribute reads from the resident alphabeta T cells found in normal skin.

The CDR3 sequence is 14 residues long. The V end lost 6 bases, the J end lost 5 bases, and 16 bases lay between the germline ends. CDR1 LNHDA and CDR2 SQIVND come from the germline V gene (reference sequence). This clone appeared a few times. The antigen is not known. In each case, RNA was isolated and then reverse transcribed into cDNA as the sequencing template. Profiled with immunoSEQ multiplex PCR; TCRdb holds only in-frame clones, not every one. The sample carries 180,000 or so clones, about 72% recorded once. Samples from alopecia areata patients were lesional scalp punch biopsies and peripheral blood.

Material: CD8+ T cells sorted from blood, obtained at week 0. The origin of this receptor is a human donor with alopecia areata. The chain joins TRBV19 to TRBJ1-2, with a tentative D call TRBD1 (5 bases). The CDR3 protein is CASSEGRAVYGYTF. The CDR3 bases are TGTGCCAGTAGCGAGGGACGGGCGGTGTATGGCTACACCTTC.